This T cell receptor (beta chain) comes out of a study of T cell changes during pregnancy in multiple sclerosis. Libraries were prepared by immunoSEQ multiplex PCR; TCRdb keeps only in-frame clonotypes and omits some of them. Among 70,000 to 100,000 clones, 90% to 95% were seen once, and the ten largest hold over 0.8%. The origin of this receptor is a female donor with multiple sclerosis, enrolled in a pregnancy study. This material consisted of peripheral blood, taken in the first trimester of pregnancy.

CDR3 region: CSAVQLETQYF. CDR3 DNA sequence: TGCAGTGCTGTCCAGTTGGAGACCCAGTACTTC. The chain joins TRBV20-1 to TRBJ2-5; unclear D gene. The CDR3 totals 11 residues. The V gene lost 5 bases and the J gene lost 5 bases, with 9 bases spanning the gap. Per the germline V gene, CDR1 is DFQATT and CDR2 is SNEGSKA (reference sequence).